Following are 9 T cell receptor beta chains from one sample sequenced in a study of cytomegalovirus exposure and HLA in healthy donors. The PCR contained 60 Vbeta and 13 Jbeta primers. Produced via immunoSEQ multiplex PCR; TCRdb's table is partial and in-frame only. The table records around 93,000 clones, 65% of them present only once. The sample was PBMCs. The receptor set was obtained from a boy aged 5-17 years in good health and CMV-seropositive.

The chain carries TRBV5-1 and TRBJ2-3; TRBD1 matches 8 bases. This CDR3 region has 15 residues. The germline gives CDR1 SGHRS, CDR2 YFSETQ. V dropped 4 bases and J dropped 9; count of bases not matched to a gene: 13. The CDR3 reads CASSPGQGLSPTQYF. Written as DNA, the CDR3 is TGCGCCAGCAGCCCTGGACAGGGACTTTCGCCCACGCAGTATTTT.

The chain recombines TRBV6-1 with TRBJ2-7, with a weak D call TRBD1 (6 bases). The CDR3 is 14 amino acids. Looked up from germline, CDR1 is MNHNS and CDR2 is SASEGT. Trimming shortened V by 1 base and J by 4 bases, and 11 bases separated the two germline ends. CDR3 sequence: CASSEDTGWYEQYF. The CDR3 DNA sequence: TGTGCCAGCAGTGAAGACACAGGGTGGTACGAGCAGTACTTC.

The rearrangement joins TRBV2 to TRBJ1-1, with 9 bases matching TRBD1. The J segment lost 10 bases and the V segment lost 6 bases, leaving 12 bases of the junction unmatched. The CDR3 runs 14 residues. The germline gives CDR1 SNHLY, CDR2 FYNNEI. CDR3 residues: CASRDMGQGCGAFF. The CDR3 region has the DNA TGTGCCAGCAGAGATATGGGACAGGGTTGCGGAGCTTTCTTT.

This clone has a handful of counts. The rearrangement joins TRBV18 to TRBJ1-5, with TRBD1 identical over 9 bases. CDR1 is KGHSH, CDR2 LQKENI, per germline. This CDR3 is 17 amino acids long. The V and J ends lost 5 bases and 0 bases, in that order; junction bases with no gene match: 8. The CDR3 coding sequence is TGTGCCAGCTCAGCGACAGGGGGGGCATATAGCAATCAGCCCCAGCATTTT. Encoded protein: CASSATGGAYSNQPQHF.

This clone has a handful of counts. The chain recombines TRBV6-1 with TRBJ2-7; 9 nucleotides line up with TRBD1. From germline, CDR1 is MNHNS and CDR2 SASEGT. After removal of 10 bases from V and 6 bases from J, the junction contained 10 bases not matched to a gene. This CDR3 spans 13 amino acids. This CDR3 is CANYRDREGEQYF. CDR3 nucleotides: TGTGCCAACTACCGGGACAGGGAAGGCGAGCAGTACTTC.

This clone was seen more than once but under ten times. The V gene is TRBV5-6, the J gene TRBJ1-5; tentatively, D is TRBD1 (5 bases). The CDR3 loop spans 14 amino acids. Per germline, CDR1 SGHDT and CDR2 YYEEEE. V gave up 2 bases and J gave up 5 bases, with 11 bases separating them. The CDR3 DNA reads TGTGCCAGCAGCTTTGGGCAGGGTGATCAGCCCCAGCATTTT. Protein sequence: CASSFGQGDQPQHF. Full variable domain (outside the CDR3, taken from reference TRBV5-6 and TRBJ1-5): DAGVTQSPTHLIKTRGQQVTLRCSPKSGHDTVSWYQQALGQGPQFIFQYYEEEERQRGNFPDRFSGHQFPNYSSELNVNALLLGDSALYLCASSFGQGDQPQHFGDGTRLSIL.

The rearrangement joins TRBV5-1 to TRBJ2-2; D perhaps matches TRBD1 (5 bases). The CDR3 has 13 amino acids. The germline CDR1 and CDR2 sequences are SGHRS and YFSETQ. V gave up 4 bases and J gave up 6 bases, with 10 bases separating them. The CDR3 coding sequence is TGCGCCAGCAGCCGCGACAGATCCGGGGAGCTGTTTTTT. Its translation: CASSRDRSGELFF.

V and J are TRBV15 and TRBJ2-2; 9 positions agree with TRBD1. The germline V gene has CDR1 LNHNV and CDR2 YYDKDF (reference sequence). The ends lost 1 base at V and 8 bases at J; junction bases unmatched: 5. CDR3 size: 15 residues. CDR3 sequence: CATSRGTGEGGELFF. In DNA, the CDR3 is TGTGCCACCAGCAGAGGGACAGGGGAGGGAGGGGAGCTGTTTTTT.

This clone appeared a single time. This chain uses TRBV5-1 with TRBJ2-1; TRBD2 matches 15 bases. The germline CDR1 and CDR2 sequences are SGHRS and YFSETQ. V trimming: 4 bases; J trimming: 6 bases; junction bases outside the gene matches: 2. This CDR3 has 15 amino acids. In DNA form, the CDR3 reads TGCGCCAGCAGCAAGGGACTAGCGGGGGGCAATGAGCAGTTCTTC. It encodes CASSKGLAGGNEQFF.